A single sample gave rise to the 9 T cell receptor beta chains below, sequenced in a study of blood T cells in healthy people across ages. Together with a sample-barcoded 5' primer, a J-beta primer mix was included in a second PCR lasting roughly 6 to 12 cycles. TCRdb re-called the 5' RACE reads through MiXCR, storing one row per CDR3 protein. The sample shows roughly 1,500,000 distinct CDR3 sequences, about 35% of them seen only once. The sample taken for sequencing was blood. These receptors came from a woman between 25 and 40 years old in good health.

The chain recombines TRBV3-1 with TRBJ2-1, with 9 bases lining up with TRBD2. Germline V gene data show CDR1 as LGHDT and CDR2 as YNNKEL (reference sequence). The CDR3 runs 16 residues. V lost 4 bases, J lost 10 bases, and 14 bases stayed unmatched. CDR3 sequence: CASSPGHSGSPREQFF. In DNA, the CDR3 is TGTGCCAGCAGCCCAGGCCATAGCGGGAGCCCCAGGGAGCAGTTCTTC.

The chain is built from TRBV25-1 and TRBJ1-2; TRBD1 aligns across 11 bases. Germline CDR1 MGHDK, CDR2 SYGVNS. Trimming removed 3 bases from V and 0 bases from J; junction bases left unmatched: 6. CDR3 length: 17 amino acids. In nucleotides, the CDR3 is TGTGCCAGCAGTGAGGGACAGGGGGGCATTCCTAACTATGGCTACACCTTC. Translating it yields CASSEGQGGIPNYGYTF.

J is TRBJ1-2 and V is TRBV27; weak D call: TRBD1 (5 bases). Germline V CDR1 and CDR2: MNHEY, SMNVEV (reference sequence). Trimming removed 5 bases from V and 1 base from J, with 11 bases in between. The CDR3 extends over 14 amino acids. The CDR3 nucleotides read TGTGCCAGCAGTGGGGGTCCATTTAACTATGGCTACACCTTC. Translation gives CASSGGPFNYGYTF.

This clonotype has only a few counts. The chain joins TRBV3-1 to TRBJ2-7; D possibly corresponds to TRBD1 (5 bases). V was clipped by 1 base and J by 5 bases, with 15 bases between them. Per the germline V gene, CDR1 is LGHDT and CDR2 is YNNKEL (reference sequence). This CDR3 spans 15 amino acids. The CDR3 region is CASSQAIPGFNEQYF. The DNA for the CDR3 is TGTGCCAGCAGCCAAGCAATCCCAGGGTTCAACGAGCAGTACTTC.

This clonotype was counted only a few times. This chain links TRBV7-9 with TRBJ2-1; D is undetermined. The V and J ends lost 7 bases and 0 bases respectively, with 10 bases between them. The CDR3 consists of 14 residues. Germline assignment: CDR1 SEHNR and CDR2 FQNEAQ (reference sequence). The CDR3 sequence: CASTEESSYNEQFF. The DNA for the CDR3 is TGTGCCAGCACCGAGGAGAGCTCCTACAATGAGCAGTTCTTC.

DNA for the CDR3: TGTGCCGCGGGAGCGGGTGTCTCCTACGAGCAGTACTTC. Residues: CAAGAGVSYEQYF. The chain is built from TRBV28 and TRBJ2-7; TRBD2 matches at 7 bases. Germline V CDR1 and CDR2: MDHEN, SYDVKM. Trimming took 11 bases from V and 0 from J; bases not matched to a gene: 7. The CDR3 contains 13 residues.

This clonotype was recorded a few times. This chain connects TRBV3-1 to TRBJ1-6; D is unclear. The V gene lost 3 bases and the J gene lost 9 bases, with 6 bases spanning the gap. CDR1 LGHDT and CDR2 YNNKEL come from the germline V gene (reference sequence). This CDR3 has 12 residues. The CDR3 loop is CASSHTTSPLHF. CDR3 in DNA: TGTGCCAGCAGCCACACAACTTCACCCCTCCACTTT.

The chain links TRBV10-3 to TRBJ2-5; 14 positions match TRBD2. After removal of 6 bases from V and 5 bases from J, the junction contained 5 bases not matched to a gene. Per germline, CDR1 ENHRY and CDR2 SYGVKD. The CDR3 consists of 15 residues. The CDR3 loop reads CAIRGTSGSYETQYF. For the CDR3, the DNA is TGTGCCATCAGGGGGACTAGCGGGAGTTACGAGACCCAGTACTTC.

This chain links TRBV4-1 with TRBJ2-7, with D perhaps TRBD1 or TRBD2 (7 bases each). Trimming took off 4 bases at V and 0 bases at J, with 16 bases between the two ends. The CDR3 extends over 16 amino acids. Germline-derived CDR1 and CDR2 are MGHRA and YSYEKL. This chain's CDR3 is CASSLEGEGASYEQYF. For the CDR3, the DNA is TGCGCCAGCAGCCTAGAAGGGGAGGGGGCCTCCTACGAGCAGTACTTC.